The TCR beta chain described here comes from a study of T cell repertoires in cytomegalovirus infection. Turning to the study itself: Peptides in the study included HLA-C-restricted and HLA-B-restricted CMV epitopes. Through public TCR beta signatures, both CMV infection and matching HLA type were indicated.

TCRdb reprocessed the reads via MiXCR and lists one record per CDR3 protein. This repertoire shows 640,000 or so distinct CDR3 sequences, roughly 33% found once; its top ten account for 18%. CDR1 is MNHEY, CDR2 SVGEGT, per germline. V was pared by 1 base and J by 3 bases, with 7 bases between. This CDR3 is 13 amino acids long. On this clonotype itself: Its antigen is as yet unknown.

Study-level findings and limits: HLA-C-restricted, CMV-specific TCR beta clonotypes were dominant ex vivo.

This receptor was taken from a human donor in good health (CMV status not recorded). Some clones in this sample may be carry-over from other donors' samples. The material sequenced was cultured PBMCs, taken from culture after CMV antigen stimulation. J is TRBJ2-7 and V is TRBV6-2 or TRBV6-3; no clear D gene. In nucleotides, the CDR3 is TGTGCCAGCAGTTACTGGGCCGTCTACGAGCAGTACTTC. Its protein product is CASSYWAVYEQYF.